The present T cell receptor beta chain was sequenced within a study of blood T cell repertoires in COVID-19. The CDR3 length is 15 residues. The ends were cut back, 7 bases at V and 5 bases at J, with 18 bases in the middle. The table came from immunoSEQ multiplex PCR; TCRdb's copy has only in-frame clones and leaves some out. The sample carries some 45,000 clones, about 88% recorded once. The TCR was taken from a human donor in a cohort sampled during active COVID-19. Source material: peripheral blood. V and J are TRBV6-7 and TRBJ1-5; TRBD1 might be the D (6 bases). TRBV6-7 is annotated as an ORF whose role is uncertain. The CDR3 DNA sequence: TGTGCCAGCACCACGGGACAACCTCCTGATCAGCCCCAGCATTTT. It translates to CASTTGQPPDQPQHF.